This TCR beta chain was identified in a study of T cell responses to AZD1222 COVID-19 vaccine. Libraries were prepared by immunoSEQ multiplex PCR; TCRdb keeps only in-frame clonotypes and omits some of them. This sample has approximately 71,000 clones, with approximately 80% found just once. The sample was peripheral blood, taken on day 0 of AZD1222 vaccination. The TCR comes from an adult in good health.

This chain's CDR3 is CASSQLGRSRGAEAFF. The CDR3 nucleotides read TGCGCCAGCAGCCAATTGGGACGGAGCCGCGGGGCTGAAGCTTTCTTT. The chain combines TRBV4-1 with TRBJ1-1, with D possibly TRBD1 on 5 matching bases. The CDR3 has 16 residues. The germline V gene has CDR1 MGHRA and CDR2 YSYEKL. V was pared by 2 bases and J by 6 bases, with 19 bases between.